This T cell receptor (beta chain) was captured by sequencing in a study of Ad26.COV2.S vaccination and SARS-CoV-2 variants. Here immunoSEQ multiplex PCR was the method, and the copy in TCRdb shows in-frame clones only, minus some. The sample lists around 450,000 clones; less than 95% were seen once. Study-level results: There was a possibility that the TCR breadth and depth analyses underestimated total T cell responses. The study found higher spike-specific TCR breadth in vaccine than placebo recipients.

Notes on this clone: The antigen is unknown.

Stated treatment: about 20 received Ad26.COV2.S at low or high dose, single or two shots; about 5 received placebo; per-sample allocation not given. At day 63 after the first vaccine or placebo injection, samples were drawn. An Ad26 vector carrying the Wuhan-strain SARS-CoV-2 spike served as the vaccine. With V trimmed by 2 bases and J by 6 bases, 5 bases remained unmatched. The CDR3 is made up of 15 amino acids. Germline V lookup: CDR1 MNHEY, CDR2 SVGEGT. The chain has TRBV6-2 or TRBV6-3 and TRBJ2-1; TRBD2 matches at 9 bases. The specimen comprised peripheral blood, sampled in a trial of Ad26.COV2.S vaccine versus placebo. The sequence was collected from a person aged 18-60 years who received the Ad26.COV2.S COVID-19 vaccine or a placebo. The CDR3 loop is CASSYGGRGINEQFF. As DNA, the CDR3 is TGTGCCAGCAGTTACGGCGGGAGGGGGATCAATGAGCAGTTCTTC.